This TCR beta chain was sequenced during a study of blood T cell repertoires in COVID-19. In the study overall: The study drew acute and convalescent COVID-19 samples from the United States, Italy and Spain. PBMCs, B-cell-depleted T cells, or T cells were the source of the cDNA or gDNA that made up the material.

The CDR3 contains 11 residues. Trimming cost V 3 bases and J 6 bases, with 5 bases left between them. In the original analysis: Amplification of reference gene primers provided the estimated nucleated cell counts. Method: immunoSEQ multiplex PCR; TCRdb's copy keeps in-frame clones and lacks some. D and trimming come from the DNA, and the V and J calls and clone size come from that table. The sample carries some 330,000 clones, roughly 90% recorded once. The clonotype originates from a woman in her thirties with COVID-19, enrolled during active disease. The rearrangement links TRBV12-3 or TRBV12-4 to TRBJ1-1, with D unresolved. Specimen: peripheral blood. The CDR3 region has the DNA TGTGCCAGCAGTTTCGGGGCTGAAGCTTTCTTT. Encoded protein: CASSFGAEAFF.